Listed below are T cell receptor beta chains from one sample, sequenced in a study of shared clonotypes between healthy human individuals. Produced via immunoSEQ multiplex PCR; TCRdb's table is partial and in-frame only. The sample shows millions of clones, approximately 92% of them seen only once. The sequenced material came from naive CD4+ T cells sorted from blood. The receptor set was obtained from a man younger than 30 in good health. Both conserved end residues are part of each CDR3. Fields, in order: D gene, clone size, V gene, J gene, CDR3 length, CDR3 DNA, CDR3 protein. The D gene is left open where the match is weak. Size tells how often a clone was seen (once, few, many) or the class of an expanded clone, and some rows leave it out.

d_gene: -; abundance: -; v_gene: TRBV6-5; j_gene: TRBJ1-1; len: 14; CDR3nt: TGTGCCAGCAGTTACTCACAGAGATTCACTGAAGCTTTCTTT; CDR3aa: CASSYSQRFTEAFF
d_gene: -; abundance: -; v_gene: TRBV5-6; j_gene: TRBJ2-5; len: 12; CDR3nt: TGTGCCAGCAGCGTAACAGGGCCCCTTCAGTACTTC; CDR3aa: CASSVTGPLQYF
d_gene: -; abundance: -; v_gene: TRBV6-1; j_gene: TRBJ1-5; len: 15; CDR3nt: TGTGCCAGCAGGGAGGGGGGGCCCGTCGGTTGGCCCCAGCATTTT; CDR3aa: CASREGGPVGWPQHF
d_gene: -; abundance: -; v_gene: TRBV29-1; j_gene: TRBJ2-1; len: 14; CDR3nt: TGCAGCGTTGAAGGATGGGTTCCCTACAATGAGCAGTTCTTC; CDR3aa: CSVEGWVPYNEQFF
d_gene: TRBD1; abundance: -; v_gene: TRBV18; j_gene: TRBJ1-2; len: 14; CDR3nt: TGTGCCAGCTCACTACCGACAGGGTTGTATGGCTACACCTTC; CDR3aa: CASSLPTGLYGYTF
d_gene: TRBD1; abundance: -; v_gene: TRBV18; j_gene: TRBJ1-1; len: 18; CDR3nt: TGTGCCAGCTCGCCTGGACTTCTCCAGACAGGGATGAACACTGAAGCTTTCTTT; CDR3aa: CASSPGLLQTGMNTEAFF
d_gene: -; abundance: -; v_gene: TRBV5-1; j_gene: TRBJ1-4; len: 13; CDR3nt: TGCGCCAGCAGCTCGATAATTAATGAAAAACTGTTTTTT; CDR3aa: CASSSIINEKLFF
d_gene: TRBD1; abundance: -; v_gene: TRBV2; j_gene: TRBJ1-1; len: 12; CDR3nt: TGTGCCAGCAGTGCAGGGGGCACTGAAGCTTTCTTT; CDR3aa: CASSAGGTEAFF
d_gene: -; abundance: -; v_gene: TRBV7-2; j_gene: TRBJ1-3; len: 15; CDR3nt: TGTGCCAGCAGCTTACAGACCTTCTCTGGAAACACCATATATTTT; CDR3aa: CASSLQTFSGNTIYF
d_gene: -; abundance: -; v_gene: TRBV30; j_gene: TRBJ2-5; len: 12; CDR3nt: TGTGCCTGGAGGCCCCTTGGAGAGACCCAGTACTTC; CDR3aa: CAWRPLGETQYF
d_gene: -; abundance: -; v_gene: TRBV5-1; j_gene: TRBJ2-7; len: 15; CDR3nt: TGCGCCAGCAGCTTGTCACCAGGGACTGGAGACGAGCAGTACTTC; CDR3aa: CASSLSPGTGDEQYF
d_gene: TRBD2; abundance: -; v_gene: TRBV6-6; j_gene: TRBJ2-5; len: 16; CDR3nt: TGTGCCAGCAGTTACCCCCCCTCTAGCGGCCAAGAGACCCAGTACTTC; CDR3aa: CASSYPPSSGQETQYF
d_gene: -; abundance: -; v_gene: TRBV14; j_gene: TRBJ1-4; len: 14; CDR3nt: TGTGCCAGCAGCCAAGGGCAGGGACGTGAAAAACTGTTTTTT; CDR3aa: CASSQGQGREKLFF
d_gene: -; abundance: -; v_gene: TRBV15; j_gene: TRBJ1-2; len: 14; CDR3nt: TGTGCCACCAGCAGGGCTTCTTCTAACTATGGCTACACCTTC; CDR3aa: CATSRASSNYGYTF
d_gene: TRBD2; abundance: -; v_gene: TRBV5-1; j_gene: TRBJ2-5; len: 15; CDR3nt: TGCGCCAGCAGCCTGACTAGCGGGGGGGACCCAACTCAGTACTTC; CDR3aa: CASSLTSGGDPTQYF
d_gene: -; abundance: once; v_gene: TRBV7-2; j_gene: TRBJ1-2; len: 14; CDR3nt: TGTGCCAGCAGCTTAGGTCTCGATCTCTATGGCTACACCTTC; CDR3aa: CASSLGLDLYGYTF
d_gene: TRBD2; abundance: -; v_gene: TRBV27; j_gene: TRBJ2-3; len: 16; CDR3nt: TGTGCCAGCAGGAACTTAGGACTAGCGGGCACAGATACGCAGTATTTT; CDR3aa: CASRNLGLAGTDTQYF
d_gene: TRBD1; abundance: -; v_gene: TRBV6-6; j_gene: TRBJ2-2; len: 14; CDR3nt: TGTGCCACTCGCAGGGGGCAGGACACCGGGGAGCTGTTTTTT; CDR3aa: CATRRGQDTGELFF
d_gene: -; abundance: once; v_gene: TRBV7-2; j_gene: TRBJ1-6; len: 16; CDR3nt: TGTGCCAGCAGCACTACAGGGAGCTCCTATAATTCACCCCTCCACTTT; CDR3aa: CASSTTGSSYNSPLHF
d_gene: -; abundance: -; v_gene: TRBV6-5; j_gene: TRBJ1-1; len: 13; CDR3nt: TGTGCCAGCAGCAGGACAGATAACACTGAAGCTTTCTTT; CDR3aa: CASSRTDNTEAFF